These T cell receptor beta chains were read from a single sample in a study of cytomegalovirus exposure and HLA in healthy donors. Produced via immunoSEQ multiplex PCR; TCRdb's table is partial and in-frame only. Of approximately 150,000 clones in the sample, about two thirds were seen once. Source material: PBMCs. Source of these receptors: a woman in her late teens or twenties in good health and CMV-seronegative. CDR3s include the opening cysteine and the closing phenylalanine or tryptophan. D genes are given only for firm matches. Clone size appears in some rows only: once, few, many, or a class for an expanded clone.

J | size | V | D | CDR3 | DNA
TRBJ1-1 | NA | TRBV11-2 | NA | CASSATDMNTEAFF | TGTGCCAGCAGCGCGACAGACATGAACACTGAAGCTTTCTTT
TRBJ1-1 | once | TRBV5-1 | NA | CASSLATRGNTEAFF | TGCGCCAGCAGCTTGGCGACCAGGGGGAACACTGAAGCTTTCTTT
TRBJ1-6 | NA | TRBV4-2 | NA | CASSQAPGHLSSYNSPLHF | TGTGCCAGCAGCCAGGCTCCGGGACACCTGAGCTCCTATAATTCACCCCTCCACTTT
TRBJ2-3 | NA | TRBV9 | NA | CASSVVGAPSTDTQYF | TGTGCCAGCAGCGTAGTTGGGGCTCCGAGCACAGATACGCAGTATTTT
TRBJ2-1 | NA | TRBV15 | TRBD1 | CAIRQGAYNEQFF | TGTGCCATCCGACAGGGTGCCTACAATGAGCAGTTCTTC
TRBJ2-5 | NA | TRBV11-3 | NA | CASSPRVGGEETQYF | TGTGCCAGCAGCCCCCGCGTGGGGGGAGAAGAGACCCAGTACTTC
TRBJ2-3 | once | TRBV19 | TRBD1 | CASSIARGRWADTQYF | TGTGCCAGTAGTATAGCCAGGGGGCGCTGGGCAGATACGCAGTATTTT
TRBJ2-7 | once | TRBV18 | NA | CASSGPLSSYEQYF | TGTGCCAGCTCGGGGCCTCTTTCCTCCTACGAGCAGTACTTC
TRBJ2-1 | NA | TRBV5-1 | NA | CASSRDNEQFF | TGCGCCAGCAGCCGGGACAATGAGCAGTTCTTC
TRBJ2-1 | once | TRBV12-5 | TRBD2 | CASAVETSGPNEQFF | TGTGCTAGTGCAGTTGAGACTAGCGGACCGAATGAGCAGTTCTTC
TRBJ1-6 | NA | TRBV6-5 | NA | CASSWGGGWTPLHF | TGTGCCAGCAGTTGGGGGGGAGGATGGACACCCCTCCACTTT
TRBJ1-2 | NA | TRBV16 | NA | CASSQDNYYGYTF | TGTGCCAGCAGCCAAGACAACTACTATGGCTACACCTTC
TRBJ1-3 | NA | TRBV6-1 | NA | CASSEAEYSGNTIYF | TGTGCCAGCAGTGAAGCTGAGTATTCTGGAAACACCATATATTTT
TRBJ1-2 | few | TRBV30 | NA | CAWSPPPGERGYGYTF | TGTGCCTGGAGTCCCCCCCCAGGGGAGCGGGGCTATGGCTACACCTTC
TRBJ2-3 | NA | TRBV18 | NA | CASSPRSGTDTQYF | TGTGCCAGCTCACCCCGTTCTGGCACAGATACGCAGTATTTT
TRBJ2-2 | few | TRBV4-2 | TRBD1 | CASSQRTGPNTGELFF | TGTGCCAGCAGCCAAAGGACAGGCCCGAACACCGGGGAGCTGTTTTTT
TRBJ1-2 | NA | TRBV28 | NA | CASSRTAYGYTF | TGTGCCAGCAGCCGGACAGCCTATGGCTACACCTTC
TRBJ1-1 | few | TRBV4-1 | NA | CASSRDKKNTEAFF | TGCGCCAGCAGCCGCGATAAAAAGAACACTGAAGCTTTCTTT
TRBJ2-2 | NA | TRBV7-9 | NA | CASSSFLGNTGELFF | TGTGCCAGCAGCTCCTTCCTCGGGAACACCGGGGAGCTGTTTTTT
TRBJ1-1 | once | TRBV7-9 | NA | CASSQTTGASTEAFF | TGTGCCAGCAGCCAAACGACAGGAGCGAGCACTGAAGCTTTCTTT
TRBJ2-7 | NA | TRBV7-8 | NA | CASSLSNRPGNEQYF | TGTGCCAGCAGCTTATCCAACCGTCCGGGGAACGAGCAGTACTTC
TRBJ2-1 | NA | TRBV2 | NA | CASSEAEREQFF | TGTGCCAGCAGTGAAGCCGAGCGAGAGCAGTTCTTC
TRBJ2-3 | NA | TRBV2 | TRBD2 | CASNGLAGTDTQYF | TGTGCCAGCAATGGACTAGCGGGAACAGATACGCAGTATTTT
TRBJ2-1 | NA | TRBV11-2 | NA | CASSSRVAGRYNEQFF | TGTGCCAGCAGCTCGCGGGTTGCGGGACGGTACAATGAGCAGTTCTTC
TRBJ2-2 | NA | TRBV18 | TRBD2 | CASSPLERERNTGELFF | TGTGCCAGCTCACCCCTAGAGCGGGAGCGGAACACCGGGGAGCTGTTTTTT
TRBJ2-7 | few | TRBV11-2 | TRBD1 | CASSRDRPYEQYF | TGTGCCAGCAGTAGGGACAGACCCTACGAGCAGTACTTC
TRBJ2-5 | NA | TRBV29-1 | NA | CSVEDRGETQYF | TGCAGCGTTGAAGATCGGGGAGAGACCCAGTACTTC
TRBJ1-2 | few | TRBV7-2 | NA | CASSLVQDYGYTF | TGTGCCAGCAGCTTAGTGCAGGACTATGGCTACACCTTC
TRBJ1-2 | NA | TRBV7-2 | TRBD1 | CASRTGANYGYTF | TGTGCCAGCAGGACAGGGGCTAACTATGGCTACACCTTC
TRBJ1-1 | NA | TRBV11-2 | NA | CASSLVAGGITEAFF | TGTGCCAGCAGCTTAGTTGCGGGGGGCATTACTGAAGCTTTCTTT
TRBJ2-5 | NA | TRBV4-1 | TRBD2 | CASSQAGGTRSETQYF | TGCGCCAGCAGCCAAGCCGGAGGGACTAGATCGGAGACCCAGTACTTC
TRBJ1-5 | NA | TRBV19 | TRBD1 | CASSIDRVVNQPQHF | TGTGCCAGTAGTATTGACAGGGTGGTCAATCAGCCCCAGCATTTT
TRBJ2-7 | NA | TRBV7-9 | TRBD1 | CASSLEQGAFEQYF | TGTGCCAGCAGCTTAGAACAGGGGGCCTTCGAGCAGTACTTC
TRBJ1-1 | NA | TRBV27 | TRBD1 | CASSRYRGIRTEAFF | TGTGCCAGCAGCCGATACAGGGGAATCCGCACTGAAGCTTTCTTT
TRBJ1-1 | NA | TRBV7-8 | NA | CASSLGQDGGAFF | TGTGCCAGCAGCTTAGGACAGGACGGGGGGGCTTTCTTT
TRBJ2-2 | few | TRBV6-4 | TRBD2 | CASEVGAGGPEAGELFF | TGTGCCAGCGAAGTGGGGGCGGGAGGGCCGGAGGCCGGGGAGCTGTTTTTT
TRBJ1-1 | NA | TRBV7-8 | TRBD1 | CASSSTGGFVDTEAFF | TGTGCCAGCAGTTCTACAGGGGGCTTTGTGGACACTGAAGCTTTCTTT
TRBJ2-1 | NA | TRBV9 | NA | CASSVAGRERSDEQFF | TGTGCCAGCAGCGTAGCGGGCCGGGAAAGGAGTGATGAGCAGTTCTTC
TRBJ2-1 | NA | TRBV6-5 | NA | CASSLEVSYNEQFF | TGTGCCAGCAGTCTGGAGGTATCCTACAATGAGCAGTTCTTC
TRBJ2-1 | NA | TRBV10-3 | NA | CAIRQDSYNEQFF | TGTGCCATCAGACAGGACAGCTACAATGAGCAGTTCTTC
TRBJ2-3 | NA | TRBV2 | TRBD2 | CASSPGTSGRTDTQYF | TGTGCCAGCAGTCCCGGGACTAGCGGGAGGACAGATACGCAGTATTTT
TRBJ1-2 | few | TRBV29-1 | TRBD1 | CSVGTGIGGYTF | TGCAGCGTTGGGACAGGGATCGGTGGCTACACCTTC
TRBJ2-1 | NA | TRBV4-3 | TRBD2 | CASSQDRPREGDEQFF | TGCGCCAGCAGCCAAGATAGACCCAGGGAGGGTGATGAGCAGTTCTTC
TRBJ2-5 | NA | TRBV7-2 | TRBD2 | CASSLQAGRIQETQYF | TGTGCCAGCAGCTTACAAGCGGGGCGTATACAAGAGACCCAGTACTTC
TRBJ1-1 | NA | TRBV19 | NA | CASSMAHPLTEAFF | TGTGCCAGTAGTATGGCACACCCGCTCACTGAAGCTTTCTTT
TRBJ1-2 | NA | TRBV5-1 | NA | CASSLAQGYGYTF | TGCGCCAGCAGCTTGGCTCAGGGCTATGGCTACACCTTC
TRBJ2-1 | few | TRBV10-3 | TRBD2 | CAIRPSGSGEQFF | TGTGCCATCAGACCTAGCGGGTCGGGAGAGCAGTTCTTC
TRBJ1-2 | NA | TRBV29-1 | NA | CSVQEQGGYGYTF | TGCAGCGTCCAGGAGCAGGGAGGTTATGGCTACACCTTC
TRBJ2-2 | NA | TRBV4-1 | TRBD1 | CASSQNRGVGTGELFF | TGCGCCAGCAGCCAAAACAGGGGAGTAGGGACCGGGGAGCTGTTTTTT
TRBJ2-5 | NA | TRBV7-7 | NA | CASSSGLTVSETQYF | TGTGCCAGCAGCTCCGGACTCACGGTTTCGGAGACCCAGTACTTC
TRBJ1-5 | NA | TRBV19 | NA | CASSIPRMGNQPQHF | TGTGCCAGTAGTATTCCCAGGATGGGCAATCAGCCCCAGCATTTT
TRBJ1-2 | NA | TRBV28 | TRBD1 | CASCTGGELFYGYTF | TGTGCCAGCTGTACAGGGGGGGAACTTTTCTATGGCTACACCTTC